The clone carrying this T cell receptor (beta chain) was detected only a few times. Its target is not known. The data belong to a study of T cells after yellow fever vaccination. Study results and limitations: Peaking on day 5 versus 15, the secondary response was faster but weaker.

The CDR3 is made up of 14 amino acids. Looked up from germline, CDR1 is DFQATT and CDR2 is SNEGSKA (reference sequence). V shed 6 bases, J shed 6 bases, and the junction held 9 bases outside the gene matches. MiXCR, run by TCRdb on the 5' RACE reads, gives a single entry per CDR3 protein. Among over 250,000 distinct CDR3 sequences listed, roughly 4.3% were seen once. This TCR derives from a man aged 18 to 29 who received the YFV17D yellow fever vaccine. The chain has TRBV20-1 and TRBJ2-3; 10 bases align to TRBD1. The sequenced sample was PBMCs, obtained 5 days after the yellow fever booster vaccination. CDR3 in DNA: TGCAGTGCCATCGGGACAGGGGTGGGGGATACGCAGTATTTT. Protein sequence: CSAIGTGVGDTQYF.